Each of the 32 T cell receptor beta chains below was sequenced from the same sample in a study of cytomegalovirus exposure and HLA in healthy donors. The method was immunoSEQ multiplex PCR; TCRdb's version includes in-frame clones alone and lacks a portion of them. The sample yields some 200,000 clones, approximately 80% seen once. Sequencing was performed on PBMCs. The receptors were sampled from a woman aged 30 to 39 in good health and CMV-seropositive.

The chain recombines TRBV7-6 with TRBJ2-3; no firm D call. V lost 5 bases and J 6 bases, leaving 18 bases between the germline ends. This CDR3 spans 15 amino acids. CDR1 is SGHVS, CDR2 FNYEAQ, per germline. The CDR3 DNA reads as TGTGCCAGCAGCCCTTCCGGAGCGACTGGGGATACGCAGTATTTT. This codes for CASSPSGATGDTQYF.

The CDR3 region is CASSSGTAGNTIYF. The CDR3 nucleotides read TGTGCCAGCAGTTCCGGGACAGCCGGAAACACCATATATTTT. The chain links TRBV28 to TRBJ1-3; 7 bases are a match to TRBD1. J lost 4 bases, V lost 4 bases, and 4 bases had no gene match. The germline CDR1 and CDR2 sequences are MDHEN and SYDVKM. The CDR3 has 14 residues.

J is TRBJ2-7 and V is TRBV7-2, with TRBD2 matching 7 bases. Per the germline V gene, CDR1 is SGHTA and CDR2 is FQGNSA. The CDR3 is made up of 13 amino acids. The junction had 5 bases not matched to a gene; V was cut back by 6 bases and J by 3 bases. The CDR3 loop reads CASSGGGYYEQYF. DNA of the CDR3: TGTGCCAGCAGTGGGGGGGGATACTACGAGCAGTACTTC.

The chain couples TRBV29-1 to TRBJ2-3; 9 bases fit TRBD1. The CDR3 loop spans 14 amino acids. Germline V gene sequence: CDR1 SQVTM, CDR2 ANQGSEA. V shed 6 bases and J 5 bases; nucleotides not matched to a gene: 9. This chain's CDR3 is CSVVNRGRGDTQYF. CDR3 DNA sequence: TGCAGCGTCGTCAACAGGGGGCGAGGAGATACGCAGTATTTT.

The CDR3 region is CASTQGAGRTEAFF. Written as DNA, the CDR3 is TGTGCCAGCACCCAAGGAGCAGGGCGAACTGAAGCTTTCTTT. The chain joins TRBV2 to TRBJ1-1, with D perhaps matching TRBD1 (5 bases). CDR3 length: 14 residues. Trimming removed 7 bases from V and 5 bases from J, with 17 bases in between. Germline assignment: CDR1 SNHLY and CDR2 FYNNEI.

The rearrangement uses TRBV5-1 and TRBJ2-1; 11 positions match TRBD2. V shed 0 bases, J shed 9 bases, and the junction held 11 bases outside the gene matches. The CDR3 has 17 amino acids. Germline CDR1 is SGHRS and CDR2 is YFSETQ. CDR3 sequence (DNA): TGCGCCAGCAGCTTGGAACCCAGGACTAGCGGGCCTGGTGAGCAGTTCTTC. Its protein product is CASSLEPRTSGPGEQFF.

The gene calls are TRBV11-3 and TRBJ2-1; D is perhaps TRBD1 (6 bases). Trimming stripped 2 bases from V and 4 bases from J, with 12 bases between. Per the germline V gene, CDR1 is SGHNT and CDR2 is YENEEA. The CDR3 consists of 15 residues. The DNA for the CDR3 is TGTGCCAGCAGCTTAACTCAGGGGCCTTACAATGAGCAGTTCTTC. Residues: CASSLTQGPYNEQFF.

The chain has TRBV18 and TRBJ1-2; 9 bases agree with TRBD1. The CDR3 extends over 16 amino acids. J lost 7 bases, V lost 0 bases, and 9 bases had no gene match. Germline CDR1 reads KGHSH; CDR2 reads LQKENI. The DNA for the CDR3 is TGTGCCAGCTCACCACCACAGGGACAGGGTCCCCGTGGCTACACCTTC. It codes for CASSPPQGQGPRGYTF.

The chain joins TRBV29-1 to TRBJ2-3, with 10 positions matching TRBD2. Germline lookup yields CDR1 SQVTM and CDR2 ANQGSEA. The V and J ends lost 5 bases and 1 base, in that order; junction bases with no gene match: 6. This CDR3 has 15 residues. The chain's CDR3 is CSVHRLAGGTDTQYF. The CDR3 DNA is TGCAGCGTTCACAGACTAGCGGGCGGCACAGATACGCAGTATTTT.

This chain joins TRBV27 and TRBJ2-1; TRBD2 is a possible D gene (6 bases). The CDR3 is made up of 13 amino acids. In germline, CDR1 is MNHEY, CDR2 SMNVEV (reference sequence). The V end lost 3 bases, the J end lost 9 bases, and 12 bases lay between the germline ends. The CDR3 DNA reads as TGTGCCAGCAGTTTTCTAGCGCCCCCTGAGCAGTTCTTC. Its translation: CASSFLAPPEQFF.

The rearrangement uses TRBV5-8 and TRBJ2-7; the match to TRBD1 covers 9 bases. Germline V CDR1 and CDR2: SGHTS, YDEGEE. This CDR3 region has 15 residues. V lost 6 bases to trimming and J lost 7 bases; unmatched junction nucleotides: 14. DNA for the CDR3: TGTGCCAGCACCCGGACAGGGGTTTCGCTTGATGAGCAGTACTTC. It codes for CASTRTGVSLDEQYF.

This clone was seen just once. Written as DNA, the CDR3 is TGCAGCGTTGGGTACCGGGACAGACCCTACGAGCAGTACTTC. Translated: CSVGYRDRPYEQYF. V and J are TRBV29-1 and TRBJ2-7; 7 bases map to TRBD1. The ends lost 4 bases at V and 2 bases at J; junction bases unmatched: 8. CDR1 SQVTM and CDR2 ANQGSEA come from the germline V gene. The CDR3 covers 14 residues.

The chain has TRBV19 and TRBJ2-1; 10 nucleotides align to TRBD1. The CDR3 loop spans 14 amino acids. Per germline, CDR1 LNHDA and CDR2 SQIVND (reference sequence). J was trimmed by 0 bases and V by 10 bases; bases with no gene match: 3. CDR3 coding DNA: TGTGCCATCGGGACAGGGGCCTCCTACAATGAGCAGTTCTTC. This translates into CAIGTGASYNEQFF.

This rearrangement joins TRBV30 to TRBJ1-5; the match to TRBD1 covers 10 bases. Looked up from germline, CDR1 is GTSNPN and CDR2 is SVGIG (reference sequence). There are 15 residues in the CDR3. With V trimmed by 1 base and J by 2 bases, 2 bases remained unmatched. The CDR3 DNA follows: TGTGCCTGGAGTGCGGACAGGGGGGGCAATCAGCCCCAGCATTTT. It yields the protein CAWSADRGGNQPQHF.

This chain joins TRBV11-3 and TRBJ2-1, with 8 positions matching TRBD1. Germline loops: CDR1 SGHNT, CDR2 YENEEA. V shed 5 bases, J shed 2 bases, and the junction held 2 bases outside the gene matches. The CDR3 loop spans 14 amino acids. The CDR3 DNA follows: TGTGCCAGCAGCCAGGACAGGGCCTACAATGAGCAGTTCTTC. Translation gives CASSQDRAYNEQFF.

The CDR3 here is CASSSASGASTDTQYF. The DNA for the CDR3 is TGTGCCAGCAGTTCAGCCAGCGGGGCTAGCACAGATACGCAGTATTTT. The genes are TRBV28 and TRBJ2-3; 7 bases are a match to TRBD2. The CDR3 is 16 residues long. V lost 4 bases to trimming and J lost 0 bases; unmatched junction nucleotides: 7. Germline V CDR1 and CDR2: MDHEN, SYDVKM.

This clone was detected once. V gene TRBV6-6 combines with J gene TRBJ2-7; TRBD1 matches at 8 bases. The J segment lost 0 bases and the V segment lost 6 bases, leaving 7 bases of the junction unmatched. The CDR3 covers 15 residues. Germline values: CDR1 MNHNY, CDR2 SVGAGI (reference sequence). Written as DNA, the CDR3 is TGTGCCAGCAGAAACCGACAGGGGCTCTCCTACGAGCAGTACTTC. As protein: CASRNRQGLSYEQYF.

This clone appeared once. This chain connects TRBV6-5 to TRBJ1-5; D might be TRBD1 (5 bases). Germline V gene sequence: CDR1 MNHEY, CDR2 SVGAGI. Trimming shortened V by 8 bases and J by 2 bases, and 13 bases separated the two germline ends. The CDR3 covers 14 residues. CDR3 nucleotide sequence: TGTGCCAGCGGCCGCGGGGGTGGCAATCAGCCCCAGCATTTT. The encoded protein is CASGRGGGNQPQHF.

The V and J genes are TRBV6-5 and TRBJ2-5; 8 positions agree with TRBD2. V trimming: 5 bases; J trimming: 5 bases; junction bases outside the gene matches: 4. Germline V gives CDR1 MNHEY, CDR2 SVGAGI. This CDR3 region has 13 residues. The CDR3 region has the DNA TGTGCCAGCAGTCGGGGGGGTTTGGAGACCCAGTACTTC. Translating gives CASSRGGLETQYF.

This rearrangement joins TRBV7-6 to TRBJ2-1; a weak D match, TRBD1 (6 bases). Trimming left V 8 bases short and J 6 bases short, with 20 bases between. The CDR3 has 15 residues. From germline, CDR1 is SGHVS and CDR2 FNYEAQ. CDR3 DNA sequence: TGTGCCAGCTCCCGGACAGAAACGCTTCGCAATGAGCAGTTCTTC. It yields the protein CASSRTETLRNEQFF.

The chain joins TRBV7-2 to TRBJ2-2, with a possible D match to TRBD2 (6 bases). The CDR3 is 17 amino acids. V was clipped by 0 bases and J by 0 bases, with 11 bases between them. The V gene's germline CDR1 is SGHTA and CDR2 FQGNSA. Here the CDR3 DNA reads TGTGCCAGCAGCTTAGCTCGGGGGTTAACGAACACCGGGGAGCTGTTTTTT. Residues: CASSLARGLTNTGELFF.

V gene TRBV5-1 combines with J gene TRBJ1-2; possibly TRBD1 for D (5 bases). This CDR3 has 12 amino acids. With 2 bases removed from V and 6 bases from J, the gap between germline ends came to 8 bases. The germline V gene has CDR1 SGHRS and CDR2 YFSETQ. This CDR3 is CASSFGGDGYTF. DNA of the CDR3: TGCGCCAGCAGCTTCGGAGGGGATGGCTACACCTTC.

The chain has TRBV5-1 and TRBJ2-7, with D possibly matching TRBD1 (5 bases). Germline lookup yields CDR1 SGHRS and CDR2 YFSETQ. The ends were cut back, 0 bases at V and 2 bases at J, with 6 bases in the middle. This CDR3 contains 13 residues. The CDR3, as DNA: TGCGCCAGCAGCTTGGGGGGCCCCTACGAGCAGTACTTC. It codes for CASSLGGPYEQYF.

V is TRBV28 and J is TRBJ1-1; the D is unclear. Per germline, CDR1 MDHEN and CDR2 SYDVKM. V was pared by 3 bases and J by 1 base, with 9 bases between. This CDR3 has 14 amino acids. The CDR3 region has the DNA TGTGCCAGCAGTTTGCAGAACCCGAACACTGAAGCTTTCTTT. Encoded protein: CASSLQNPNTEAFF.

This chain joins TRBV2 and TRBJ2-6, with D possibly being TRBD2 (6 bases). The CDR3 extends over 16 amino acids. V shed 10 bases and J shed 5 bases, with 21 bases lying between them. Germline CDR1 is SNHLY and CDR2 is FYNNEI. The CDR3 protein is CATLRDPGRRANVLTF. In DNA, the CDR3 is TGTGCCACTCTCCGGGACCCCGGGAGAAGGGCCAACGTCCTGACTTTC.

This clone was recorded once. The V and J genes are TRBV19 and TRBJ2-7; 12 bases map to TRBD2. This CDR3 spans 16 amino acids. The germline V gene encodes CDR1 LNHDA and CDR2 SQIVND (reference sequence). With 4 bases clipped from V and 2 bases from J, the junction kept 6 bases outside the gene matches. The CDR3 sequence is CASSTAASGRAYEQYF. The CDR3 DNA reads TGTGCCAGTAGTACCGCGGCTAGCGGGAGGGCCTACGAGCAGTACTTC. The variable domain in full, with the rest retrieved from reference TRBV19 and TRBJ2-7, is DGGITQSPKYLFRKEGQNVTLSCEQNLNHDAMYWYRQDPGQGLRLIYYSQIVNDFQKGDIAEGYSVSREKKESFPLTVTSAQKNPTAFYLCASSTAASGRAYEQYFGPGTRLTVT.

This clone was counted a few times. The chain carries TRBV2 and TRBJ1-1; 8 nucleotides match TRBD1. V dropped 7 bases and J dropped 6; count of bases not matched to a gene: 7. The CDR3 consists of 13 residues. CDR1 is SNHLY and CDR2 is FYNNEI in the germline V gene. CDR3 bases: TGTGCCAGCACCCCAGGGGGCGCTGCTGAAGCTTTCTTT. It encodes CASTPGGAAEAFF.

V usage is TRBV4-1 and J usage is TRBJ1-2; 10 bases are shared with TRBD1. Germline values: CDR1 MGHRA, CDR2 YSYEKL. V was pared by 2 bases and J by 6 bases, with 3 bases of the junction left unmatched. The length of the CDR3 is 14 residues. CDR3 nucleotide sequence: TGCGCCAGCAGCCAATGGGGACAGGGGAATGGCTACACCTTC. It specifies CASSQWGQGNGYTF.

The CDR3 bases are TGTGCCAGTAGTCCCTCCCTCCCCGGGAGTTGGGCCGAGCAGTACTTC. This gives the protein CASSPSLPGSWAEQYF. The chain employs TRBV19 and TRBJ2-7; TRBD2 might be the D (6 bases). The CDR3 totals 16 residues. Per germline, CDR1 LNHDA and CDR2 SQIVND (reference sequence). The germline V and J ends were trimmed by 5 bases and 6 bases, with 23 bases remaining between them.

The chain recombines TRBV5-1 with TRBJ2-7, with TRBD1 matching over 7 bases. The ends lost 0 bases at V and 5 bases at J; junction bases unmatched: 8. The CDR3 is 15 amino acids. Germline-derived CDR1 and CDR2 are SGHRS and YFSETQ. CDR3 loop: CASSLAGTASHEQYF. CDR3 sequence (DNA): TGCGCCAGCAGCTTGGCCGGGACAGCGTCCCACGAGCAGTACTTC.

The V and J genes are TRBV5-4 and TRBJ1-2; no reliable D call. The CDR3 has 14 residues. The germline V gene encodes CDR1 SGHNT and CDR2 YYREEE (reference sequence). V lost 3 bases and J lost 0, with 9 bases in between. The CDR3 loop is CASSSQSTNYGYTF. In DNA form, the CDR3 reads TGTGCCAGCAGCTCACAGTCAACTAACTATGGCTACACCTTC.

CDR3 sequence: CASTGQGFSGGHF. The CDR3, as DNA: TGTGCCAGCACGGGACAGGGTTTTTCGGGTGGGCATTTT. The gene calls are TRBV28 and TRBJ1-5; 9 bases line up with TRBD1. The J segment lost 15 bases and the V segment lost 7 bases, leaving 13 bases of the junction unmatched. The germline V gene has CDR1 MDHEN and CDR2 SYDVKM. The CDR3 loop spans 13 amino acids.